This T cell receptor beta chain is drawn from a study of T cells after yellow fever vaccination (dated by TCRdb to about 2019). Regarding the study in general: The SMART-Seq v4 Ultra Low Input RNA kit was used to prepare libraries from fractions with low cell numbers. To follow T-cell clones before and after both primary and booster YFV17D yellow fever vaccination, bulk TCR alpha and beta repertoires underwent longitudinal sequencing. Blood was drawn at multiple timepoints before and after primary and secondary immunization, with bulk PBMC replicates and cell subsets isolated. The cohort comprised two healthy male donors, one aged 18 to 30 and one aged 30 to 40 years. Paper-wide results and their limitations: A small fraction of clonotypes appeared in both the CD4 and CD8 compartments, likely as a result of convergent recombination. Computational filtering was required because FACS-sorted repertoires could contain abundant contaminating clonotypes from the bulk population. Compared with the primary T-cell response, the secondary T-cell response was weaker but faster, peaking on day 5 rather than day 15. After the booster, most clones that had expanded after primary vaccination were detected again (around 96% of CD4 and around 88% of CD8), suggesting broad maintenance of memory. Only two donors were included in the study, so the extent to which the findings can be generalized is limited.

This clonotype appeared many times. No cognate antigen has been identified for it. Base-call qualities are not available, and no considerably larger clone is one nucleotide away. TCR cDNA was synthesized by 5'RACE template switching, through which a universal primer site and unique molecular identifiers were introduced. cDNA synthesis was primed from both the TCR alpha and TCR beta constant segments. Library amplification involved two PCR steps, and the second step added sample barcodes and sequencing adapters. Sequencing of libraries was performed on Illumina HiSeq 2500 (2x100 bp) or NovaSeq (2x150 bp). Processing in the source paper ran as follows. Reads were demultiplexed and collapsed into UMI consensus sequences with MIGEC, and V(D)J alignment was performed with MiXCR. Vaccine-responding clonotypes were identified with edgeR using replicate PBMC samples, with FDR below 0.01 and a log2 fold change above 5 up to day 15 being required. CD4 or CD8 identity was assigned to each bulk clonotype according to whether the clonotype was present at higher abundance in the sequenced CD4 repertoire or the sequenced CD8 repertoire. TCRdb trimmed public reads at Q25 via fastp, called clones via MiXCR and kept in-frame beta chains. Records with the same CDR3 protein are collapsed into one entry carrying the most frequent genes and DNA. These V and J calls rely on TCRdb rather than the paper's analysis. Recorded for this sample are nearly 70,000 distinct CDR3 sequences; over 6% of them occurred a single time. 30% to 45% of the sample rests with the top ten.

V was cut back by 3 bases and J by 3 bases, leaving a gap of 5 bases between them. The CDR3 runs 13 residues from the cysteine to the phenylalanine. Here the CDR3 DNA is all that survives: 39 bases in frame from base 1. For CDR1 and CDR2, the germline V gene lists MNHEY and SVGAGI. In the paper's terms, the treatment or condition label means: live attenuated yellow fever vaccine strain. PBMCs were isolated from peripheral blood using a standard Ficoll-Paque protocol. CD4 and CD8 T-cell fractions were isolated with Dynabeads CD4 and CD8 positive selection kits. RNA was extracted with TriZol from bulk PBMCs, CD4 and CD8 fractions, and dextramer-positive and dextramer-negative fractions.

The chain joins TRBV6-5 to TRBJ2-2; the D gene remains uncertain. The receptor was derived from a man between 18 and 35 years old who received the YFV17D yellow fever vaccine. The specimen comprised CD8+ T cells sorted from PBMCs, sampled roughly 45 days after the first yellow fever vaccination. The base sequence is TGTGCCAGCAGTTATACAGACACCGGGGAGCTGTTTTTT. The resulting protein is CASSYTDTGELFF.